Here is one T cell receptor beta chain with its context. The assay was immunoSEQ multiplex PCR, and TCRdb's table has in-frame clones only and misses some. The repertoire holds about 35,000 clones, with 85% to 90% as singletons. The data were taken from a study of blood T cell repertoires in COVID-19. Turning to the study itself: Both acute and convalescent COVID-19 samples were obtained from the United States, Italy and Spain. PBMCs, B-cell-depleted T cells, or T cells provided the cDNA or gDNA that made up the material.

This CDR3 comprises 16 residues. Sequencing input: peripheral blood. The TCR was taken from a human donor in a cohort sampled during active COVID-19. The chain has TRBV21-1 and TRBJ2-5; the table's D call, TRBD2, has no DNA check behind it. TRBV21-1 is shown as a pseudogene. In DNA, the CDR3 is TGTGCCAGCAGCGCACCGGGACGGAGGGGTGGAGGGACCCAGTACTTC. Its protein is CASSAPGRRGGGTQYF.